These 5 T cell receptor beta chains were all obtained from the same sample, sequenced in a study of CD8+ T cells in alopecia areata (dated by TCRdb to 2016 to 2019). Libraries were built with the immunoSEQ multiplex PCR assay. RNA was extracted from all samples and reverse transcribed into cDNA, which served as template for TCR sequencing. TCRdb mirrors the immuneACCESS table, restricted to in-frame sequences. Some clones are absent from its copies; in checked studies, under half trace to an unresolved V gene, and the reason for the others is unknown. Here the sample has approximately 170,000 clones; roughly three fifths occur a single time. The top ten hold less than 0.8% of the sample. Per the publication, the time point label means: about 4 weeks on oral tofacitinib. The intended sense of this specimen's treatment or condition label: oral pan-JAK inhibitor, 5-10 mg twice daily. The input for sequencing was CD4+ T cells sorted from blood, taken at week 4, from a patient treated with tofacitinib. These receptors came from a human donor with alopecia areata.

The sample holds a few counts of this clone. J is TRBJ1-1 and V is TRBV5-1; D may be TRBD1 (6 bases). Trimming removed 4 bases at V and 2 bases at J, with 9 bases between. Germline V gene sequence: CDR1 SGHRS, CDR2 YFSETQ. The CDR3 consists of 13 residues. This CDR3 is CASSDRLNTEAFF. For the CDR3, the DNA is TGCGCCAGCAGCGACAGGCTAAACACTGAAGCTTTCTTT.

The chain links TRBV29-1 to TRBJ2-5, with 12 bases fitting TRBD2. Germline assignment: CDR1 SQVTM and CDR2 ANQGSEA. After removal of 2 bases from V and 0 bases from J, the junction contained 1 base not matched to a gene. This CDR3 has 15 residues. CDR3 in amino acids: CSVELAGGYQETQYF. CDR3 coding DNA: TGCAGCGTTGAACTAGCGGGAGGGTACCAAGAGACCCAGTACTTC.

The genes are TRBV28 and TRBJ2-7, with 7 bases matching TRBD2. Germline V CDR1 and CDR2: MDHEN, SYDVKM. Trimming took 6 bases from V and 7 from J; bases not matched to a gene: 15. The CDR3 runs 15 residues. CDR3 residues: CASRGGASGQREQYF. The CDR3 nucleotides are TGTGCCAGCAGAGGCGGGGCTAGCGGACAAAGGGAGCAGTACTTC.

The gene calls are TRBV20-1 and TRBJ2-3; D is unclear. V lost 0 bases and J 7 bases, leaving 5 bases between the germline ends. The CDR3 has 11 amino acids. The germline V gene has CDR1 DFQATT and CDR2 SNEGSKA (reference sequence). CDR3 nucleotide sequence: TGCAGTGCTAGAGATCGGAATACGCAGTATTTT. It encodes CSARDRNTQYF.

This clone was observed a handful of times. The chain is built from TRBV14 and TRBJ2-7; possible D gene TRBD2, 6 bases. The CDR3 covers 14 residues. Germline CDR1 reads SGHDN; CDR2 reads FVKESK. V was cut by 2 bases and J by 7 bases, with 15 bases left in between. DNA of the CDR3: TGTGCCAGCAGCCAAATAACGGAGGAGGGGGAGCAGTACTTC. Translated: CASSQITEEGEQYF.